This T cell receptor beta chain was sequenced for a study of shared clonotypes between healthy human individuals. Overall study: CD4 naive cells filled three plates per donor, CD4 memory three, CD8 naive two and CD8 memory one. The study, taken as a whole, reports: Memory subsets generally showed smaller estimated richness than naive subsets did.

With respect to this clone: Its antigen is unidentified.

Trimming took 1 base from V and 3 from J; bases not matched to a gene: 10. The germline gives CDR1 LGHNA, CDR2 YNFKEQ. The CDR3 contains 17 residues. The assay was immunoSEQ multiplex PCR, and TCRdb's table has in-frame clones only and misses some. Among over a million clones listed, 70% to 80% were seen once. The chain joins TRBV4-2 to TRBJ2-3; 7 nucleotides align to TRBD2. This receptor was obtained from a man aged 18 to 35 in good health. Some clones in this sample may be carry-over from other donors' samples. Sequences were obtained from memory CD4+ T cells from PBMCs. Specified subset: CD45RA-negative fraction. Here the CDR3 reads CASSQAGDYPRTDTQYF. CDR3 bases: TGTGCCAGCAGCCAAGCTGGGGACTACCCCAGAACAGATACGCAGTATTTT.